Following are 8 T cell receptor beta chains from one sample sequenced in a study of Graves' ophthalmopathy and Graves' hyperthyroidism. The authors amplified TCR beta CDR3 regions from RNA transcripts. Scientists carried out first-round RT-PCR using HTBI primers and then a second-round multiplex PCR. TCRdb fed the multiplex PCR reads into MiXCR, producing one record per CDR3 protein. The sample includes roughly 500,000 distinct CDR3 sequences, over 13% seen only once; the top ten take roughly 9.8%. The sequencing sample was made of blood. These receptors all come from a woman under 40 with Graves' ophthalmopathy.

Ten or more counts support this clonotype. J is TRBJ1-3 and V is TRBV9; 9 bases line up with TRBD1. CDR3 length: 17 residues. Germline CDR1 reads SGDLS; CDR2 reads YYNGEE. Trimming removed 3 bases from V and 2 bases from J; junction bases left unmatched: 9. CDR3 loop: CASSGAGTGQTGNTIYF. Written as DNA, the CDR3 is TGTGCCAGCAGCGGCGCAGGGACAGGGCAAACTGGAAACACCATATATTTT.

This clonotype was picked up many times. The chain joins TRBV25-1 to TRBJ1-1; D ambiguous. The CDR3 is 12 amino acids. The V gene's germline CDR1 is MGHDK and CDR2 SYGVNS. V was clipped by 7 bases and J by 4 bases, with 10 bases between them. The CDR3 nucleotides are TGTGCCAGCACCGGTCGAAGCACTGAAGCTTTCTTT. This encodes CASTGRSTEAFF.

This clonotype showed up many times. V and J are TRBV28 and TRBJ2-7, with 8 bases that match TRBD2. Germline CDR1 reads MDHEN; CDR2 reads SYDVKM. The CDR3 totals 16 residues. V was pared by 3 bases and J by 3 bases, with 10 bases of the junction left unmatched. CDR3 loop: CASSFPGTRPSYEQYF. CDR3 DNA: TGTGCCAGCAGTTTCCCTGGGACTAGACCAAGCTACGAGCAGTACTTC.

CDR3 DNA sequence: TGTGCCAGCAGTTTATCGGATCGGCGGGGCTACGAGCAGTACTTC. Amino acids: CASSLSDRRGYEQYF. V is TRBV27 and J is TRBJ2-7; possibly TRBD2 for D (6 bases). The V gene lost 0 bases and the J gene lost 3 bases, with 12 bases spanning the gap. The germline gives CDR1 MNHEY, CDR2 SMNVEV (reference sequence). CDR3 length: 15 residues.

This clonotype occurred a few times. V is TRBV30 and J is TRBJ1-1, with D unresolved. V shed 3 bases and J shed 3 bases, with 11 bases lying between them. This CDR3 contains 13 residues. The germline V gene encodes CDR1 GTSNPN and CDR2 SVGIG (reference sequence). CDR3 in DNA: TGTGCCTGGAGATCCCGGGCCTACACTGAAGCTTTCTTT. Amino acids: CAWRSRAYTEAFF.

The table lists this clonotype with a few counts. The chain has TRBV9 and TRBJ1-3; D gene unclear. CDR1 is SGDLS, CDR2 YYNGEE, per germline. The CDR3 loop spans 15 amino acids. The V and J ends lost 0 bases and 0 bases respectively, with 7 bases between them. The CDR3 DNA sequence: TGTGCCAGCAGCGTAGAAGGTGGCTCTGGAAACACCATATATTTT. This gives the protein CASSVEGGSGNTIYF.

This clonotype has a handful of counts. A read error may be the cause here, since a much bigger clone is one base away. The J gene is TRBJ1-1, the V gene TRBV12-3 or TRBV12-4; unclear D gene. The CDR3 totals 14 residues. In nucleotides, the CDR3 is TGTGCCAGCAGTCCTAGTAGGGCGAACACTGAAGCTTGCTTT. This translates into CASSPSRANTEACF.

This clonotype was found many times. A much more abundant neighbour one base away suggests this may be a read error. The rearrangement uses TRBV12-3 or TRBV12-4 and TRBJ2-2; D might be TRBD1 (6 bases). The CDR3 runs 13 residues. The V gene lost 5 bases and the J gene lost 5 bases, with 9 bases spanning the gap. The CDR3 spells CASSAQGTGELFF. CDR3 in DNA: TGTGCCAGCAGTGCACAGGGAACCGGGGAGCTGTTTTTT.